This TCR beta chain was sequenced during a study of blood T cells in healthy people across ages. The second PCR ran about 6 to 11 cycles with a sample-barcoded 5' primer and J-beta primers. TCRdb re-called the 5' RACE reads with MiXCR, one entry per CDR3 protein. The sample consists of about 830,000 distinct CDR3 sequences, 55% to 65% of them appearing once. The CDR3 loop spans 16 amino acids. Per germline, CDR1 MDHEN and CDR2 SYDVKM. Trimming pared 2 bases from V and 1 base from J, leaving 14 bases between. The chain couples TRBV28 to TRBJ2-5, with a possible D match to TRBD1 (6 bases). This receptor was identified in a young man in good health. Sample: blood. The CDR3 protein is CASSLIFGRGQETQYF. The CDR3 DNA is TGTGCCAGCAGTTTAATCTTCGGCAGGGGCCAAGAGACCCAGTACTTC.